Sequencing of this T cell receptor beta chain was carried out in a study of Ad26.COV2.S vaccination and SARS-CoV-2 variants. Study-level background: Intramuscular Ad26.COV2.S at 5x10^10 or 1x10^11 viral particles. Points from the study as a whole: There was a possibility that the TCR breadth and depth analyses underestimated total T cell responses.

Indicated treatment: about 20 received Ad26.COV2.S at low or high dose, single or two shots; roughly five received placebo; per-sample allocation not given. It was on day 63 after the first vaccine or placebo injection that samples were taken. Adults aged 18-55 years in Boston included the donor. Ad26.COV2.S expressed prefusion-stabilized spike from the original Wuhan strain. Sequenced by immunoSEQ multiplex PCR; TCRdb stores in-frame clones only, minus some. The sample lists 300,000 to 350,000 clones, more than 70% occurring once. Details on this clone: Its specificity is not known.

The germline gives CDR1 SEHNR, CDR2 FQNEAQ (reference sequence). The CDR3 sequence is 15 residues long. After removal of 4 bases from V and 5 bases from J, the junction contained 9 bases not matched to a gene. The sequenced sample was peripheral blood, obtained in a trial of Ad26.COV2.S vaccine versus placebo. The chain uses TRBV7-9 and TRBJ1-2; 8 bases line up with TRBD1. The receptor comes from a person aged 18-65 years who received the Ad26.COV2.S COVID-19 vaccine or a placebo. DNA for the CDR3: TGTGCCAGCAGCTCAGCAGGGGGCGGTTGGTATGGCTACACCTTC. This gives the protein CASSSAGGGWYGYTF.